This T cell receptor (beta chain) was sequenced for a study of cytomegalovirus exposure and HLA in healthy donors. Overall study: In terms of ancestry, the Caucasian-associated cluster contained roughly 80% of the roughly 400 genotyped donors.

Concerning this clone: Its antigen remains unidentified.

Both 60 Vbeta primers and 13 Jbeta primers went into the PCR. The repertoire was sequenced with immunoSEQ multiplex PCR; TCRdb's copy has only in-frame clones and lacks some. The table shows 24,000 or so clones, with roughly 73% occurring only once. Germline assignment: CDR1 MNHNS and CDR2 SASEGT. The CDR3 contains 14 residues. Trimming took 10 bases from V and 8 from J; bases not matched to a gene: 13. Study results and limitations: In most subjects, TCR beta sequences reportedly gave accurate predictions of HLA-A and HLA-B alleles. Indistinguishability led to the exclusion of some V segments, TRBV6-2 and TRBV6-3 included.

This chain links TRBV6-1 with TRBJ1-4; TRBD1 matches 7 bases. Specimen: PBMCs. This TCR was recovered from a male donor in good health and CMV-seronegative. Here the CDR3 reads CATSKTGSVEKLFF. CDR3 bases: TGTGCCACCTCAAAGACAGGGTCCGTAGAAAAACTGTTTTTT.